This entry describes one T cell receptor (beta chain). The antigen is not known. This entry comes from a study of primary melanoma T cells and metastatic recurrence. Study conclusions and caveats: Melanomas with T-cell fraction above 20% appeared to have better outcomes. Adding T-cell fraction to thickness reportedly best improved survival prediction. Suggested, not shown: primary melanomas can contain effective antitumor T cells.

Clones were sequenced by immunoSEQ multiplex PCR, and TCRdb holds only the in-frame ones, with some missing. The sample carries approximately 700 clones, around 87% recorded once. Germline V gene lookup returns CDR1 SGHNT and CDR2 YENEEA. V was pared by 7 bases and J by 4 bases, with 12 bases of the junction left unmatched. The CDR3 spans 15 residues. The sequence came from a human donor with melanoma. Sequenced: melanoma tumor tissue. V gene TRBV11-3 combines with J gene TRBJ2-5, with 7 bases matching TRBD1. The DNA for the CDR3 is TGTGCCAGCATCGGGACAGAAACGTTGGGAGAGACCCAGTACTTC. Translation gives CASIGTETLGETQYF.